These T cell receptor beta chains were read from a single sample in a study of blood T cells in healthy people across ages. MiXCR was run by TCRdb on the 5' RACE reads, yielding one entry per CDR3 protein. Altogether 1.5 million to 1.8 million distinct CDR3 sequences are present, about 42% being singletons, with the ten largest covering 4%. The sample was blood. The receptors originated from a woman under 30 in good health. Each CDR3 is given with its conserved first and last residue. Each record gives: V gene, clone size, D gene, J gene, CDR3 DNA, CDR3 protein. The D gene is left open where the match is weak. The size of a clone is reported for some rows only, either as once, few or many, or as a class for expanded clones.

v_gene: TRBV20-1
abundance: few
d_gene: -
j_gene: TRBJ2-7
CDR3nt: TGCAGTGCCCTGGACGGTACCTCCTACGAGCAGTACTTC
CDR3aa: CSALDGTSYEQYF

v_gene: TRBV4-3
abundance: -
d_gene: -
j_gene: TRBJ2-3
CDR3nt: TGCGCCAGCAGCCAAGCGCCCAGCACAGATACGCAGTATTTT
CDR3aa: CASSQAPSTDTQYF

v_gene: TRBV6-6
abundance: -
d_gene: -
j_gene: TRBJ1-4
CDR3nt: TGTGCCAGCAGTTACGCCGCTGGGGAAAAACTGTTTTTT
CDR3aa: CASSYAAGEKLFF

v_gene: TRBV9
abundance: few
d_gene: -
j_gene: TRBJ1-1
CDR3nt: TGTGCCAGCAGCACCACTAGCCTGAACACTGAAGCTTTCTTT
CDR3aa: CASSTTSLNTEAFF

v_gene: TRBV7-9
abundance: -
d_gene: TRBD1
j_gene: TRBJ2-7
CDR3nt: TGTGCCAGCAGCTATGCGGACGTCAGGGGGAACGAGCAGTACTTC
CDR3aa: CASSYADVRGNEQYF

v_gene: TRBV20-1
abundance: few
d_gene: TRBD1
j_gene: TRBJ1-1
CDR3nt: TGCAGTCCTTGGGTACAGGGGGCGTTTCGGGTTGAAGCTTTCTTT
CDR3aa: CSPWVQGAFRVEAFF

v_gene: TRBV7-2
abundance: few
d_gene: -
j_gene: TRBJ1-5
CDR3nt: TGTGCCAGCAGCTTAGTGGGGGGCTGGAATCAGCCCCAGCATTTT
CDR3aa: CASSLVGGWNQPQHF

v_gene: TRBV7-2
abundance: few
d_gene: TRBD2
j_gene: TRBJ2-3
CDR3nt: TGTGCCAGCGGACTAGACGGGTCCACAGATACGCAGTATTTT
CDR3aa: CASGLDGSTDTQYF

v_gene: TRBV7-3
abundance: -
d_gene: TRBD2
j_gene: TRBJ2-7
CDR3nt: TGTGCCAGCAGCTTAAATGCACTAGCGGGGCCCCCCTACGAGCAGTACTTC
CDR3aa: CASSLNALAGPPYEQYF

v_gene: TRBV9
abundance: -
d_gene: -
j_gene: TRBJ1-2
CDR3nt: TGTGCCAGCAGCGTCTCCGCGGGGGGCCTCTATGGCTACACCTTC
CDR3aa: CASSVSAGGLYGYTF

v_gene: TRBV4-1
abundance: few
d_gene: -
j_gene: TRBJ2-1
CDR3nt: TGCGCCAGCAGCCAAAGCAGGGGGGCCTACAATGAGCAGTTCTTC
CDR3aa: CASSQSRGAYNEQFF

v_gene: TRBV20-1
abundance: once
d_gene: TRBD2
j_gene: TRBJ2-5
CDR3nt: TGCAGTGCTAGAGAAGCTAGCGGGAGGGATCAAGAGACCCAGTACTTC
CDR3aa: CSAREASGRDQETQYF

v_gene: TRBV4-1
abundance: few
d_gene: -
j_gene: TRBJ1-4
CDR3nt: TGCGCCAGCAGCCAACAAGATCGGGCTAATGAAAAACTGTTTTTT
CDR3aa: CASSQQDRANEKLFF

v_gene: TRBV3-1
abundance: few
d_gene: -
j_gene: TRBJ1-5
CDR3nt: TGTGCCAGCAGCAATAACCGTCTCAATCAGCCCCAGCATTTT
CDR3aa: CASSNNRLNQPQHF